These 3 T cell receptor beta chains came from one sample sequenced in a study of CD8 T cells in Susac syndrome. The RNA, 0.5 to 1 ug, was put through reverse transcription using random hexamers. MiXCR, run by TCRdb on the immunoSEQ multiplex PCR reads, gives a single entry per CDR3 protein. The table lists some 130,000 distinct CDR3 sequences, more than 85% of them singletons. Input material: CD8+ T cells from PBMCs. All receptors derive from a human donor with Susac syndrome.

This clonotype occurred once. The CDR3 DNA reads TGTGCCAGCAGCTTCCGTGGGGCGTTCATATACGAGCAGTACTTC. It yields the protein CASSFRGAFIYEQYF. The chain carries TRBV11-1 and TRBJ2-7; D is perhaps TRBD1 (5 bases). The germline V gene encodes CDR1 SGHAT and CDR2 FQDESV (reference sequence). The V gene lost 3 bases and the J gene lost 4 bases, with 16 bases spanning the gap. The CDR3 totals 15 residues.

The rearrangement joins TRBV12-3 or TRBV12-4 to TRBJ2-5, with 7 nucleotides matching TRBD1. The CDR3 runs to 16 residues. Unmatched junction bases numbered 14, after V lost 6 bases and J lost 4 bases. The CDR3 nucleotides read TGTGCCAGCAGCCAAAGATCAGGGGGTTCCCGAGAGACCCAGTACTTC. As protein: CASSQRSGGSRETQYF.

DNA for the CDR3: TGCAGCGTTAATCCGGACAGCCAAGAGACCCAGTACTTC. It is translated as CSVNPDSQETQYF. The chain couples TRBV29-1 to TRBJ2-5; tentative D call: TRBD1 (6 bases). The CDR3 covers 13 residues. CDR1 and CDR2 from the germline V gene are SQVTM and ANQGSEA. V was clipped by 5 bases and J by 1 base, with 11 bases between them.